This is a list of T cell receptor beta chains from one sample in a study of regulatory T cells in long-lasting Graves disease. Via MiXCR, TCRdb re-called the multiplex PCR reads, giving one row per CDR3 protein. The table shows a few hundred thousand distinct CDR3 sequences, with 12% to 15% occurring only once. These same data were also listed under a study on T cells in Graves' hyperthyroidism and ophthalmopathy.

This sample comprised peripheral blood mononuclear cells (PBMCs), obtained at new diagnosis, from a patient treated with antithyroid drugs. These receptors all come from a woman between 45 and 60 years old with Graves disease. The CDR3 runs from the conserved cysteine through the conserved F or W. Fields, in order: clone size, D gene, J gene, V gene, CDR3 DNA, CDR3 protein. The D gene is left open where the match is weak. Not all rows give a size; the values are once, few, many and, for expanded clones, a class.

many,NA,TRBJ2-3,TRBV3-1,TGTGCCAGCAGCCAAGAATCTCGAGGGGGGGGCACAGATACGCAGTATTTT,CASSQESRGGGTDTQYF
many,NA,TRBJ2-1,TRBV7-9,TGTGCCAGCAGCTTTCCGGGAACGGGGGTTTACAATGAGCAGTTCTTC,CASSFPGTGVYNEQFF
NA,TRBD2,TRBJ2-2,TRBV5-6,TGTGCCAGCAGCTGGGGGGGTGAGGCCGGGGAGCTGTTTTTT,CASSWGGEAGELFF
few,TRBD2,TRBJ2-5,TRBV11-3,TGTGCCAGCAGCTTACCCGGACTAGCGGGAGAAGAGACCCAGTACTTC,CASSLPGLAGEETQYF
many,NA,TRBJ1-4,TRBV15,TGTGCCACCAGCAGAGATGGCTCCACTAATGAAAAACTGTTTTTT,CATSRDGSTNEKLFF
many,NA,TRBJ2-7,TRBV6-2/TRBV6-3,TGTGCCAGCAGTTACTCAGGGGCGGGGACCTACGAGCAGTACTTC,CASSYSGAGTYEQYF
NA,TRBD1,TRBJ2-3,TRBV5-1,TGCGCCAGCAGCTCATTTGGGACAGGCAAGGGAGATACGCAGTATTTT,CASSSFGTGKGDTQYF
NA,TRBD2,TRBJ2-3,TRBV7-2,TGTGCCAGCAGCTTAGTTGACTATTATCTAGCGGGAGACCCAGATACGCAGTATTTT,CASSLVDYYLAGDPDTQYF
many,NA,TRBJ2-7,TRBV12-3/TRBV12-4,TGTGCCAGCAGTTTTTCCGGGGGCCACTCCTACGAGCAGTACTTC,CASSFSGGHSYEQYF
few,TRBD1,TRBJ2-7,TRBV29-1,TGCAGCGGCGGACAGGGAGGCACCTACGAGCAGTACTTC,CSGGQGGTYEQYF
many,TRBD2,TRBJ2-1,TRBV30,TGTGCCTGGAGTGTATCGGGGGGGGTTGATGAGCAGTTCTTC,CAWSVSGGVDEQFF
few,NA,TRBJ2-3,TRBV6-1,TGTGCCAGCAGAGACGTGTGGACAGATACGCAGTATTTT,CASRDVWTDTQYF
few,NA,TRBJ2-6,TRBV25-1,TGTGCCAGCAGCCCACCCGGGGTGACTGGGGCCAACGTCCTGACTTTC,CASSPPGVTGANVLTF
many,TRBD1,TRBJ2-3,TRBV14,TGTGCCAGCAGCCAAGACCGGAGGACAGGGGGTACGGATACGCAGTATTTT,CASSQDRRTGGTDTQYF
NA,NA,TRBJ1-5,TRBV6-1,TGTGCCAGCAGGGAATCGACAGAGTATAGCAATCAGCCCCAGCATTTT,CASRESTEYSNQPQHF
NA,TRBD1,TRBJ2-7,TRBV9,TGTGCCAGCAGCCCCCATGACAGGGATTCCTCTTTCGAGCAGTACTTC,CASSPHDRDSSFEQYF
few,NA,TRBJ2-3,TRBV9,TGTGCCAGCAGCGGCCAGGGTACGGGAGGCACAGATACGCAGTATTTT,CASSGQGTGGTDTQYF
few,TRBD1,TRBJ1-1,TRBV4-1,TGCGCCAGCAGCCAACAGGGGGCGCGCACTGAAGCTTTCTTT,CASSQQGARTEAFF
NA,TRBD2,TRBJ2-7,TRBV28,TGTGCCAGCAGTCCCCTAGCGGGAGGCTACAATGAGCAGTACTTC,CASSPLAGGYNEQYF
many,TRBD1,TRBJ2-1,TRBV10-1,TGCGCCAGCAGTACGACAGGGACCGCGGGTGAGCAGTTCTTC,CASSTTGTAGEQFF
many,NA,TRBJ1-5,TRBV3-1,TGTGCCAGCAGCCAAGTATCGACAGGTGGTCAGCCCCAGCATTTT,CASSQVSTGGQPQHF
NA,TRBD2,TRBJ2-1,TRBV20-1,TGCAGTGCCGGGACTAGCGGGAGCTCCTACAATGAGCAGTTCTTC,CSAGTSGSSYNEQFF
many,NA,TRBJ1-6,TRBV27,TGTGCCAGCAGTCCCCGACCAGAGAGCTCCTATAATTCACCCCTCCACTTT,CASSPRPESSYNSPLHF
NA,NA,TRBJ1-5,TRBV6-2/TRBV6-3,TGTGCCAGCAGTTACTACGTAAGGTTTGATCAGCCCCAGCATTTT,CASSYYVRFDQPQHF
NA,TRBD2,TRBJ2-3,TRBV19,TGTGCCAGTAGTATGGAGGGCCTAGCGGCCACAGATACGCAGTATTTT,CASSMEGLAATDTQYF
few,NA,TRBJ2-1,TRBV4-1,TGCGCCAGCAGCGCCACTAGTACTTTTAATGAGCAGTTCTTC,CASSATSTFNEQFF
few,TRBD1,TRBJ2-3,TRBV4-1,TGCGCCAGCAGCCAGGGTTTCCGGGACAGGTTTGATACGCAGTATTTT,CASSQGFRDRFDTQYF
many,TRBD2,TRBJ2-1,TRBV7-8,TGTGCCAGCAGCTTAAGCGGATCCATGGGTAGCGGGAGCAATGAGCAGTTCTTC,CASSLSGSMGSGSNEQFF
many,NA,TRBJ2-5,TRBV24-1,TGTGCCACCAGATCAAAAGAGACCCAGTACTTC,CATRSKETQYF
few,TRBD1,TRBJ2-1,TRBV6-2/TRBV6-3,TGTGCCAGCAGTGACAGACAGGGGATCGTCAATGAGCAGTTCTTC,CASSDRQGIVNEQFF
few,NA,TRBJ2-1,TRBV6-1,TGTGCCAGCAGCTCCCCTACGAATGAGCAGTTCTTC,CASSSPTNEQFF
many,TRBD1,TRBJ1-4,TRBV27,TGTGCCAGCAGTCTAGAACAGGGGAAGGGAAAACTGTTTTTT,CASSLEQGKGKLFF
few,TRBD1,TRBJ1-1,TRBV29-1,TGCAGCGTGGCCGGGACAGAGAACACTGAAGCTTTCTTT,CSVAGTENTEAFF
many,TRBD2,TRBJ2-7,TRBV5-1,TGCGCCAGCAGCTTGGTTACGCGGGAGAACGAGCAGTACTTC,CASSLVTRENEQYF
many,NA,TRBJ2-7,TRBV7-9,TGTGCCAGCAGCTTCGACGCGGGGAACACCTACGAGCAGTACTTC,CASSFDAGNTYEQYF
NA,TRBD2,TRBJ2-2,TRBV27,TGTGCCAGCAGTTTATCTAGCGGGAGGGCCGTGGACACCGGGGAGCTGTTTTTT,CASSLSSGRAVDTGELFF
many,TRBD2,TRBJ2-3,TRBV12-3/TRBV12-4,TGTGCCAGCAGTAGCGGGATAGGCACAGATACGCAGTATTTT,CASSSGIGTDTQYF
many,NA,TRBJ1-1,TRBV27,TGTGCCAGCAGTTTACGAGGGGACAACACTGAAGCTTTCTTT,CASSLRGDNTEAFF
many,NA,TRBJ2-7,TRBV27,TGTGCCAGCAGTTTAAAACCCATCATGGACATCTCCTACGAGCAGTACTTC,CASSLKPIMDISYEQYF
few,TRBD2,TRBJ2-3,TRBV5-4,TGTGCCAGCAGCTTTCTGGTAGCGGGGGATAGCACAGATACGCAGTATTTT,CASSFLVAGDSTDTQYF